This T cell receptor (beta chain) was sequenced in a study of blood T cell repertoires in COVID-19. Study context: The study drew acute and convalescent COVID-19 samples from the United States, Italy and Spain.

This table comes from immunoSEQ multiplex PCR, and its TCRdb copy is limited to in-frame clones, with some not included. The top ten clones hold about 4.1% of a sample with about 81,000 clones, about 95% of them seen once. The J segment lost 3 bases and the V segment lost 2 bases, leaving 23 bases of the junction unmatched. Germline V gene data show CDR1 as SQVTM and CDR2 as ANQGSEA. The CDR3 covers 20 residues. This clonotype was sampled from a human donor with active COVID-19. The donor label of this sample is uncertain. The chain uses TRBV29-1 and TRBJ2-3; 7 bases map to TRBD1. The sample consisted of peripheral blood. The CDR3 is CSVERTTGILFGASTDTQYF. The CDR3 DNA reads as TGCAGCGTTGAACGGACGACAGGGATCCTTTTCGGGGCTTCGACAGATACGCAGTATTTT.